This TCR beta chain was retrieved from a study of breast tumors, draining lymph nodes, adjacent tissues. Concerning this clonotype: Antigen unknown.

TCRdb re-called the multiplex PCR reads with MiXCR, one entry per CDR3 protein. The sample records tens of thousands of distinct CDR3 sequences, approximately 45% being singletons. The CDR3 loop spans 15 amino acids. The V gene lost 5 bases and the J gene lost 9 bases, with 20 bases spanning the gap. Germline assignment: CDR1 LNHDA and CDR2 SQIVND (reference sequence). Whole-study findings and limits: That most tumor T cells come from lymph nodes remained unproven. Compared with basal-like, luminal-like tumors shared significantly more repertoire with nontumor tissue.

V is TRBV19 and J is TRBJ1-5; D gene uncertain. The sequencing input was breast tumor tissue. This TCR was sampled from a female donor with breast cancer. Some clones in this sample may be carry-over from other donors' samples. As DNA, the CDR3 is TGTGCCAGTAGTTCCCAGAAGGCCTTGCTATGGCCCCAGCATTTT. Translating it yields CASSSQKALLWPQHF.